This TCR beta chain is drawn from a study of radiotherapy plus CTLA-4 blockade in lung cancer. TCRdb keeps only in-frame clones here, not all; method: immunoSEQ multiplex PCR. The sample carries some 120,000 clones, about 80% recorded once. Per germline, CDR1 KGHSH and CDR2 LQKENI. CDR3 length equals 14 residues. The V end lost 6 bases, the J end lost 8 bases, and 19 bases lay between the germline ends. This clonotype was sampled from a human donor with non-small cell lung cancer that progressed on radiotherapy plus ipilimumab. Some clones in this sample may be carry-over from other donors' samples. V usage is TRBV18 and J usage is TRBJ1-2; the D gene is possibly TRBD1 (5 bases). The sample was peripheral blood, taken from a patient treated with radiotherapy plus ipilimumab. The CDR3 is CASSPRGGEEGYTF. CDR3 bases: TGTGCCAGCTCCCCCCGAGGAGGGGAAGAAGGCTACACCTTC. Combining the CDR3 with reference TRBV18 and TRBJ1-2 gives the whole variable domain NAGVMQNPRHLVRRRGQEARLRCSPMKGHSHVYWYRQLPEEGLKFMVYLQKENIIDESGMPKERFSAEFPKEGPSILRIQQVVRGDSAAYFCASSPRGGEEGYTFGSGTRLTVV.